The 32 T cell receptor beta chains listed next were all sequenced from one sample in a study of blood T cell repertoires in COVID-19. Assay: immunoSEQ multiplex PCR; the TCRdb copy retains only in-frame clones and omits some. The sample holds more than 75,000 clones, approximately 86% seen once. The specimen sequenced was peripheral blood. These receptors all stem from a man aged 80 or over with active or convalescent COVID-19.

V and J are TRBV7-9 and TRBJ1-3; 10 bases agree with TRBD1. V dropped 6 bases and J dropped 0; count of bases not matched to a gene: 2. This CDR3 is built from 15 residues. Looked up from germline, CDR1 is SEHNR and CDR2 is FQNEAQ (reference sequence). The chain's CDR3 is CASSRDRGSGNTIYF. CDR3 nucleotide sequence: TGTGCCAGCAGTCGGGACAGGGGCTCTGGAAACACCATATATTTT.

The rearrangement links TRBV11-2 to TRBJ1-1, with D unresolved. Trimming took off 0 bases at V and 1 base at J, with 12 bases between the two ends. In germline, CDR1 is SGHAT, CDR2 FQNNGV. The CDR3 consists of 16 residues. The DNA for the CDR3 is TGTGCCAGCAGCTTAGAAGGAGGGTTCGCGAACACTGAAGCTTTCTTT. It translates to CASSLEGGFANTEAFF.

The rearrangement links TRBV19 to TRBJ1-4; D is uncertain. The length of the CDR3 is 16 residues. The germline gives CDR1 LNHDA, CDR2 SQIVND (reference sequence). The ends were cut back, 5 bases at V and 8 bases at J, with 21 bases in the middle. The CDR3 here is CASSLTSGNRREKLFF. Written as DNA, the CDR3 is TGTGCCAGTAGTCTTACCTCCGGGAACAGAAGGGAAAAACTGTTTTTT.

The rearrangement uses TRBV5-1 and TRBJ2-5; D remains unclear. The CDR3 runs to 14 residues. V gave up 3 bases and J gave up 2 bases, with 11 bases separating them. From germline, CDR1 is SGHRS and CDR2 YFSETQ. This CDR3 is CASSYRLEQETQYF. In DNA form, the CDR3 reads TGCGCCAGCAGCTACCGACTGGAACAAGAGACCCAGTACTTC.

DNA of the CDR3: TGTGCCAGCAGCAAATCACTTATTTTAGCGGGAGAGGGGGGCAATGAGCAGTTCTTC. Protein: CASSKSLILAGEGGNEQFF. The chain recombines TRBV9 with TRBJ2-1, with 9 nucleotides matching TRBD2. CDR3 size: 19 residues. Germline CDR1 is SGDLS and CDR2 is YYNGEE. Trimming cost V 4 bases and J 6 bases; bases outside gene matches: 20.

The V call is TRBV6-5, the J call TRBJ1-2; D remains unclear. Deletions cut 8 bases from V and 7 bases from J, with 14 bases between. The germline V gene has CDR1 MNHEY and CDR2 SVGAGI. The CDR3 consists of 12 residues. The CDR3 bases are TGTGCCAGCGTCGGAGGGAATGGTGGCTACACCTTC. Translated, it gives CASVGGNGGYTF.

The CDR3 loop is CASSQDRVEYF. CDR3 coding DNA: TGTGCCAGCAGCCAAGATCGGGTCGAGTACTTC. The genes are TRBV3-1 (or the pseudogene TRBV3-2) and TRBJ2-7; no clear D. The CDR3 has 11 amino acids. Germline V gives CDR1 LGHDT, CDR2 YNNKEL (reference sequence). Trimming took 0 bases from V and 11 from J, leaving 8 bases between them.

This chain uses TRBV7-9 with TRBJ1-3; D remains unclear. The germline V gene has CDR1 SEHNR and CDR2 FQNEAQ (reference sequence). V was shortened by 6 bases and J by 0 bases, with 6 bases between the two germline ends. The length of the CDR3 is 13 residues. CDR3 bases: TGTGCCAGCAGGGACTTCTCTGGAAACACCATATATTTT. It is translated as CASRDFSGNTIYF.

J is TRBJ2-7 and V is TRBV7-2; 11 positions agree with TRBD2. This CDR3 contains 18 residues. The germline V gene has CDR1 SGHTA and CDR2 FQGNSA. The V and J ends lost 1 base and 0 bases, in that order; junction bases with no gene match: 8. The CDR3 bases are TGTGCCAGCAGCTTAGTGCACCCGGGACTAGCGGTCTCCTACGAGCAGTACTTC. This sequence encodes CASSLVHPGLAVSYEQYF.

This chain links TRBV6-5 with TRBJ2-2, with D tentatively TRBD1 (5 bases). In germline, CDR1 is MNHEY, CDR2 SVGAGI. CDR3 length: 14 amino acids. Trimming removed 6 bases at V and 7 bases at J, with 15 bases between. The CDR3 reads CASREQGSGGELFF. CDR3 nucleotide sequence: TGTGCCAGCAGGGAGCAGGGTTCGGGCGGGGAGCTGTTTTTT.

The chain has TRBV3-1 (or the pseudogene TRBV3-2) and TRBJ2-1, with 10 bases that match TRBD2. CDR1 and CDR2 (germline): LGHDT, YNNKEL (reference sequence). Trimming removed 5 bases from V and 4 bases from J; junction bases left unmatched: 5. The length of the CDR3 is 15 residues. CDR3 bases: TGTGCCAGCAGCACCGGGACTAGCGTATACAATGAGCAGTTCTTC. Translated: CASSTGTSVYNEQFF.

This chain uses TRBV6-2 or TRBV6-3 with TRBJ2-1; D possibly corresponds to TRBD1 (5 bases). V was clipped by 2 bases and J by 1 base, with 6 bases between them. Germline V gene data show CDR1 as MNHEY and CDR2 as SVGEGT. The CDR3 is made up of 14 amino acids. In DNA, the CDR3 is TGTGCCAGCAGTTACAGGGGTTCCTACAATGAGCAGTTCTTC. This encodes CASSYRGSYNEQFF.

This sequence joins TRBV9 and TRBJ1-5; no definite D call. CDR1 is SGDLS, CDR2 YYNGEE, per germline. V was trimmed by 2 bases and J by 3 bases, leaving 12 bases between them. The CDR3 runs 15 residues. The CDR3 DNA is TGTGCCAGCAGCGTTAGTGGACTGTACAATCAGCCCCAGCATTTT. It encodes CASSVSGLYNQPQHF. The full variable domain, completed using reference TRBV9 and TRBJ1-5, is DSGVTQTPKHLITATGQRVTLRCSPRSGDLSVYWYQQSLDQGLQFLIQYYNGEERAKGNILERFSAQQFPDLHSELNLSSLELGDSALYFCASSVSGLYNQPQHFGDGTRLSIL.

The rearrangement uses TRBV6-1 and TRBJ1-3; maybe TRBD1 (6 bases). Germline-derived CDR1 and CDR2 are MNHNS and SASEGT. Trimming pared 9 bases from V and 4 bases from J, leaving 16 bases between. The CDR3 runs to 14 residues. This CDR3 reads CASSTSGVGNTIYF. In DNA form, the CDR3 reads TGTGCCAGTAGCACATCAGGGGTAGGAAACACCATATATTTT.

The J gene is TRBJ1-2, the V gene TRBV30; TRBD1 matches 8 bases. V lost 3 bases, J lost 6 bases, and 18 bases stayed unmatched. Germline CDR1 reads GTSNPN; CDR2 reads SVGIG (reference sequence). The CDR3 length is 17 residues. In DNA form, the CDR3 reads TGTGCCTGGAGAAGTACCCGACAGGGGTCGAATCCGAATGGCTACACCTTC. It translates to CAWRSTRQGSNPNGYTF.

J is TRBJ1-3 and V is TRBV5-4; 7 bases map to TRBD1. The CDR3 totals 15 residues. Germline values: CDR1 SGHNT, CDR2 YYREEE (reference sequence). The V segment lost 4 bases and the J segment 1 base; nucleotides outside the gene matches: 5. CDR3 DNA sequence: TGTGCCAGCAGCACAAGGGGGCTATCTGGAAACACCATATATTTT. Encoded protein: CASSTRGLSGNTIYF.

The chain employs TRBV19 and TRBJ2-3; 13 bases match TRBD2. The CDR3 is 16 residues long. Germline loops: CDR1 LNHDA, CDR2 SQIVND (reference sequence). V was pared by 5 bases and J by 5 bases, with 7 bases of the junction left unmatched. The CDR3 DNA sequence: TGTGCCAGTAGTTCGAGGACTAGCGGGAGTTTAGATACGCAGTATTTT. Residues: CASSSRTSGSLDTQYF.

The V gene is TRBV11-2, the J gene TRBJ1-3; no clear D. The CDR3 length is 14 residues. The germline gives CDR1 SGHAT, CDR2 FQNNGV. V lost 5 bases, J lost 0 bases, and 8 bases lay in between. The CDR3 DNA sequence: TGTGCCAGCAGCCTACAGCACTCTGGAAACACCATATATTTT. This encodes CASSLQHSGNTIYF.

J is TRBJ1-5 and V is TRBV7-2, with D unresolved. This CDR3 has 15 residues. V lost 1 base and J 3 bases, leaving 10 bases between the germline ends. CDR1 SGHTA and CDR2 FQGNSA come from the germline V gene. The CDR3 nucleotides are TGTGCCAGCAGCTTAGTTCGCAGTACCAATCAGCCCCAGCATTTT. Translated: CASSLVRSTNQPQHF.

V gene TRBV9 combines with J gene TRBJ2-7, with 9 bases that match TRBD2. In germline, CDR1 is SGDLS, CDR2 YYNGEE. CDR3 length equals 17 residues. V lost 0 bases to trimming and J lost 6 bases; unmatched junction nucleotides: 13. CDR3 sequence reads: CASSVEPLGREGGEQYF. The DNA of the CDR3 is TGTGCCAGCAGCGTAGAGCCTTTGGGGCGGGAGGGGGGCGAGCAGTACTTC.

CDR3 sequence (DNA): TGTGCCAGCAGGCCGGGATCCTCCTACAATGAGCAGTTCTTC. The encoded protein is CASRPGSSYNEQFF. The chain has TRBV28 and TRBJ2-1, with D perhaps TRBD2 (5 bases). V was cut by 6 bases and J by 0 bases, with 9 bases left in between. The CDR3 has 14 amino acids. Germline V gene data show CDR1 as MDHEN and CDR2 as SYDVKM.

The chain couples TRBV4-3 to TRBJ2-3, with 10 bases that match TRBD1. Germline V gene data show CDR1 as LGHNA and CDR2 as YSLEER. The CDR3 totals 15 residues. V shed 3 bases, J shed 3 bases, and the junction held 3 bases outside the gene matches. DNA of the CDR3: TGCGCCAGCAGCCATCCGGGACAGGGGACAGATACGCAGTATTTT. Translation: CASSHPGQGTDTQYF.

The sample holds a few counts of this clone. V is TRBV10-3 and J is TRBJ1-2; D remains ambiguous. V lost 2 bases and J 3 bases, leaving 7 bases between the germline ends. The germline V gene has CDR1 ENHRY and CDR2 SYGVKD. This CDR3 has 13 amino acids. The CDR3 DNA reads as TGTGCCATCAGTGAGCGCGGGGACTATGGCTACACCTTC. Translation gives CAISERGDYGYTF.

This rearrangement joins TRBV4-1 to TRBJ2-1, with D possibly TRBD2 on 7 matching bases. Germline V gene sequence: CDR1 MGHRA, CDR2 YSYEKL. The CDR3 sequence is 16 residues long. V lost 0 bases to trimming and J lost 9 bases, with 18 bases between them. The CDR3 nucleotides read TGCGCCAGCAGCCAAGATGTTCGGGCGGGGGCGATTGAGCAGTTCTTC. Its translation is CASSQDVRAGAIEQFF.

This clone was detected only a few times. The chain links TRBV10-3 to TRBJ2-7; D is ambiguous. The germline gives CDR1 ENHRY, CDR2 SYGVKD. V lost 4 bases and J lost 1, with 8 bases in between. This CDR3 comprises 13 residues. The CDR3 protein is CAISVDGSYEQYF. The CDR3 DNA reads TGTGCCATCAGTGTTGACGGGTCCTACGAGCAGTACTTC.

The chain joins TRBV6-5 to TRBJ2-5; TRBD1 is a possible D gene (6 bases). V shed 3 bases and J shed 1 base, with 15 bases lying between them. The CDR3 runs 16 residues. Germline V gene lookup returns CDR1 MNHEY and CDR2 SVGAGI. The CDR3 coding sequence is TGTGCCAGCAGTTATTCCTCCCCCAGGGGCCAAGAGACCCAGTACTTC. Protein: CASSYSSPRGQETQYF.

The genes are TRBV6-5 and TRBJ1-5; 12 nucleotides align to TRBD1. Trimming at V came to 5 bases and at J to 6 bases, leaving 5 bases not matched to a gene. The CDR3 covers 15 residues. CDR1 is MNHEY and CDR2 is SVGAGI in the germline V gene. CDR3 amino acids: CASSPGQGASQPQHF. DNA for the CDR3: TGTGCCAGCAGTCCGGGACAGGGGGCCTCTCAGCCCCAGCATTTT.

About this clone: Other DNA sequences from this sample encode an identical CDR3 as well. J is TRBJ1-5 and V is TRBV12-3 or TRBV12-4, with TRBD1 as a possible D gene (5 bases). The CDR3 spans 13 residues. V shed 2 bases and J shed 4 bases, with 6 bases lying between them. The CDR3 spells CASSLRQNQPQHF. The CDR3, as DNA: TGTGCCAGCAGTTTACGACAGAATCAGCCCCAGCATTTT.

The V and J genes are TRBV4-1 and TRBJ1-2; D unresolved. Trimming removed 7 bases at V and 7 bases at J, with 16 bases between. Per germline, CDR1 MGHRA and CDR2 YSYEKL. The CDR3 runs 13 residues. In nucleotides, the CDR3 is TGCGCCAGCACCTCATGGGAGGGTGGTGGCTACACCTTC. This sequence encodes CASTSWEGGGYTF.

The chain has TRBV2 and TRBJ2-7, with 9 bases fitting TRBD2. The CDR3 is 15 amino acids. V dropped 1 base and J dropped 5; count of bases not matched to a gene: 6. The germline gives CDR1 SNHLY, CDR2 FYNNEI. In nucleotides, the CDR3 is TGTGCCAGCAGTGAAGGGGCGGGAGGGCTCAACGAGCAGTACTTC. Protein sequence: CASSEGAGGLNEQYF.

The V call is TRBV12-3 or TRBV12-4, the J call TRBJ1-1; D is ambiguous. V was trimmed by 2 bases and J by 4 bases, leaving 8 bases between them. The CDR3 consists of 13 residues. CDR3 in amino acids: CASSLRGTTEAFF. The CDR3 nucleotides are TGTGCCAGCAGTTTACGGGGAACCACTGAAGCTTTCTTT.

The chain couples TRBV5-1 to TRBJ2-3, with 11 bases that match TRBD2. After removal of 0 bases from V and 4 bases from J, the junction contained 4 bases not matched to a gene. The CDR3 length is 16 residues. CDR1 is SGHRS and CDR2 is YFSETQ in the germline V gene. The CDR3 here is CASSLAGTSGPDTQYF. The CDR3 nucleotides read TGCGCCAGCAGCTTGGCCGGGACTAGCGGCCCAGATACGCAGTATTTT.